This T cell receptor (beta chain) was profiled in a study of T cell clonality in common variable immunodeficiency. Deletions cut 5 bases from V and 0 bases from J, with 5 bases between. The V gene's germline CDR1 is LNHDA and CDR2 SQIVND (reference sequence). This CDR3 has 13 amino acids. Ten or more counts support this clone. The read ends 3 residues early relative to the CDR3; the germline J gene fills the gap. Method: immunoSEQ multiplex PCR; TCRdb's copy keeps in-frame clones and lacks some. This sample has tens of thousands of clones, each found more than once. The sample was peripheral blood mononuclear cells. The gene calls are TRBV19 and TRBJ1-5; D remains ambiguous. This clonotype was obtained from a person aged 18-70 years in good health. CDR3: CASSFNSNQPQHF. The covered CDR3 bases are TGTGCCAGTAGTTTCAATAGCAATCAGCCC.